This TCR beta chain originates from a study of blood T cell repertoires in COVID-19. Study-wide context: Italy, Spain and the United States were the sources of the convalescent and acute COVID-19 samples.

Study members were between about 18 and 100 years old and lived in 24 US regions. Which cohort a participant joined came from the clinical history participants gave. As handled by the study authors: Estimated nucleated cell counts came from reference gene primer amplification. Some clones are missing from TCRdb's copy, which holds only in-frame ones; the method was immunoSEQ multiplex PCR. The DNA was the basis for D and trimming; V, J and clone size are from that table. The top ten clones hold approximately 14% of a sample with 150,000 to 200,000 clones, approximately 80% of them seen once. In its sample, this clone was seen a few times. Germline trimming cut 2 bases from V and 2 bases from J; bases unmatched to any gene: 4. The CDR3 consists of 15 residues. Per the germline V gene, CDR1 is SGHKS and CDR2 is YYEKEE (reference sequence).

This sequence was found in a man aged 45 to 65 who had recovered from COVID-19. The chain links TRBV5-5 to TRBJ1-5; TRBD1 matches 7 bases. Sequenced input: PBMCs or T cells enriched from blood (not recorded which). Written as DNA, the CDR3 is TGTGCCAGCAGCTTCCGACAGGGCGGCAATCAGCCCCAGCATTTT. Protein product: CASSFRQGGNQPQHF. The full variable domain, in which reference TRBV5-5 and TRBJ1-5 provide the parts outside the CDR3, is DAGVTQSPTHLIKTRGQQVTLRCSPISGHKSVSWYQQVLGQGPQFIFQYYEKEERGRGNFPDRFSARQFPNYSSELNVNALLLGDSALYLCASSFRQGGNQPQHFGDGTRLSIL.